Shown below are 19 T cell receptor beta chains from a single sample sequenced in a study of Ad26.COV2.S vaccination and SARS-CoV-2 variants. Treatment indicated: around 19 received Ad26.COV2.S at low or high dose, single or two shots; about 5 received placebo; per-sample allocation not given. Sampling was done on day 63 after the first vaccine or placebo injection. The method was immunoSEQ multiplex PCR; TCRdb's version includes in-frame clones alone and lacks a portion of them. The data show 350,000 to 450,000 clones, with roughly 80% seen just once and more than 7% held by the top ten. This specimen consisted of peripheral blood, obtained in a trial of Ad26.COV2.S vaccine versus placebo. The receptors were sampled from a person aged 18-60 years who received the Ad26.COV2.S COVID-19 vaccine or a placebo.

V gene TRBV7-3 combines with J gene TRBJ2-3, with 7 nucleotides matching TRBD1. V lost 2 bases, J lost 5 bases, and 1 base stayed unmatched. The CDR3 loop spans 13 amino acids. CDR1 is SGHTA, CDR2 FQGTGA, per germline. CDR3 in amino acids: CASSLHRGDTQYF. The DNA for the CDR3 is TGTGCCAGCAGCTTACACAGGGGAGATACGCAGTATTTT. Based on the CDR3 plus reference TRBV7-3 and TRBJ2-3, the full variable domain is GAGVSQTPSNKVTEKGKYVELRCDPISGHTALYWYRQSLGQGPEFLIYFQGTGAADDSGLPNDRFFAVRPEGSVSTLKIQRTERGDSAVYLCASSLHRGDTQYFGPGTRLTVL.

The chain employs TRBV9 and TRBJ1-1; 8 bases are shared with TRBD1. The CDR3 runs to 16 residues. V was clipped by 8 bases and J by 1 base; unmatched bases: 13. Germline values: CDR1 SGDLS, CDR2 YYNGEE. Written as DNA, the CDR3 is TGTGCCAGTAAACCCCGGTTGGGGACAGGGAACACTGAAGCTTTCTTT. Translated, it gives CASKPRLGTGNTEAFF.

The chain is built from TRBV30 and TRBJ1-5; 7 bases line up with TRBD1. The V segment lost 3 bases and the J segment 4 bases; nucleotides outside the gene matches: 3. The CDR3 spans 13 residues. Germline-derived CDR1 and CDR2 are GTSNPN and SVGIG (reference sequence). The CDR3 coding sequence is TGTGCCTGGAGCACACAGGGGAATCAGCCCCAGCATTTT. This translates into CAWSTQGNQPQHF. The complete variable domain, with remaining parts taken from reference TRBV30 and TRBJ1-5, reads SQTIHQWPATLVQPVGSPLSLECTVEGTSNPNLYWYRQAAGRGLQLLFYSVGIGQISSEVPQNLSASRPQDRQFILSSKKLLLSDSGFYLCAWSTQGNQPQHFGDGTRLSIL.

The CDR3: CASSVAVKGYGYTF. In DNA form, the CDR3 reads TGTGCCAGCAGCGTAGCTGTAAAGGGGTATGGCTACACCTTC. V gene TRBV9 combines with J gene TRBJ1-2, with D possibly being TRBD1 (5 bases). Per germline, CDR1 SGDLS and CDR2 YYNGEE. The CDR3 is made up of 14 amino acids. V lost 0 bases and J lost 5, with 11 bases in between.

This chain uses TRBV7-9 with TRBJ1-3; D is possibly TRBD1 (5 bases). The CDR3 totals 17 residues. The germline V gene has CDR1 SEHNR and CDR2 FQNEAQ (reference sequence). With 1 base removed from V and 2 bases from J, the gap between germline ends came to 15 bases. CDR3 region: CASSLGGIAGPGNTIYF. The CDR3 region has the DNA TGTGCCAGCAGCTTAGGAGGCATTGCAGGGCCTGGAAACACCATATATTTT. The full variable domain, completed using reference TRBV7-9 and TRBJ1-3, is DTGVSQNPRHKITKRGQNVTFRCDPISEHNRLYWYRQTLGQGPEFLTYFQNEAQLEKSRLLSDRFSAERPKGSFSTLEIQRTEQGDSAMYLCASSLGGIAGPGNTIYFGEGSWLTVV.

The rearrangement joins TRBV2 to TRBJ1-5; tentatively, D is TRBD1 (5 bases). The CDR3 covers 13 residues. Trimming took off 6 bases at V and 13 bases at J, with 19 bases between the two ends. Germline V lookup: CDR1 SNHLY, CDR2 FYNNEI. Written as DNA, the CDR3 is TGTGCCAGCAGCGGGACCCTCGGGGGGTCTCAGCATTTT. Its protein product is CASSGTLGGSQHF.

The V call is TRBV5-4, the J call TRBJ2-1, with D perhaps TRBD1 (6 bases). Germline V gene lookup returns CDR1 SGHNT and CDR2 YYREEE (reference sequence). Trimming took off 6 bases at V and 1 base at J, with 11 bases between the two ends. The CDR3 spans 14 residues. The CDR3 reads CASTGTPSYNEQFF. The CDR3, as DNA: TGTGCCAGCACTGGGACACCTTCCTACAATGAGCAGTTCTTC.

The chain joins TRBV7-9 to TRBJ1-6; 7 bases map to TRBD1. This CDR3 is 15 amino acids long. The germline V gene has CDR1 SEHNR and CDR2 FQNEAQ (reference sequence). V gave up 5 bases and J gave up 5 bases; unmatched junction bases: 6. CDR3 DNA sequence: TGTGCCAGCAGCCCCGACAGGGTCAATAATTCACCCCTCCACTTT. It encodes CASSPDRVNNSPLHF. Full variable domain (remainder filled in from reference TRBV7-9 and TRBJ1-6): DTGVSQNPRHKITKRGQNVTFRCDPISEHNRLYWYRQTLGQGPEFLTYFQNEAQLEKSRLLSDRFSAERPKGSFSTLEIQRTEQGDSAMYLCASSPDRVNNSPLHFGNGTRLTVT.

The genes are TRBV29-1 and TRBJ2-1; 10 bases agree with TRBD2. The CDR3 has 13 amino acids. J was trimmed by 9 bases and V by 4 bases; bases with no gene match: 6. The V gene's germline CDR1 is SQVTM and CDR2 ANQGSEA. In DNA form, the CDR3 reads TGCAGCGTTGTGAAACTAGCGGGGAGTGAGCAGTTCTTC. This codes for CSVVKLAGSEQFF.

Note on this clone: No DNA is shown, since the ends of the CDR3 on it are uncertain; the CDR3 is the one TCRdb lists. The CDR3 here is CASSLFLLERYEQYF. V and J are TRBV28 and TRBJ2-7; the D call in the table, TRBD2, was not verified against the DNA. The CDR3 is 15 residues long, counting both termini. From germline, CDR1 is MDHEN and CDR2 SYDVKM.

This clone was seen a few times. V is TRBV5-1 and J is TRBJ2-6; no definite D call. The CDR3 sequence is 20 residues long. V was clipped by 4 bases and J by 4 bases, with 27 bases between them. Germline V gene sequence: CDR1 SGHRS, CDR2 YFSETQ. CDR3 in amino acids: CASSLEPLGSKGQGANVLTF. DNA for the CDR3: TGCGCCAGCAGCCTCGAACCTCTGGGGTCAAAAGGGCAAGGGGCCAACGTCCTGACTTTC.

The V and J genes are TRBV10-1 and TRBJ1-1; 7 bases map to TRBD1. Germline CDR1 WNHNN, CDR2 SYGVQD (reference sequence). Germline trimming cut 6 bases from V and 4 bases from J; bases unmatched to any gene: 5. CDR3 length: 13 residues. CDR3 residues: CASRPNRGTEAFF. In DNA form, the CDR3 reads TGCGCCAGCAGGCCCAACAGGGGCACTGAAGCTTTCTTT.

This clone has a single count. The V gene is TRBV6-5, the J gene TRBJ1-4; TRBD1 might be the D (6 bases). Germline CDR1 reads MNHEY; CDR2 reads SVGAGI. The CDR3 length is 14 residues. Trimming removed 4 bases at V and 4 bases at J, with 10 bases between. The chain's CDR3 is CASSSTQGNEKLFF. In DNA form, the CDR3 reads TGTGCCAGCAGTTCGACACAGGGTAATGAAAAACTGTTTTTT.

This CDR3 reads CASSLVGGQGNEQFF. The CDR3 coding sequence is TGTGCCAGCAGCTTAGTGGGGGGACAGGGCAATGAGCAGTTCTTC. V and J are TRBV7-2 and TRBJ2-1; 9 bases map to TRBD1. The V gene end was trimmed by 1 base and the J gene end by 6 bases; junction bases not matched to a gene: 4. The germline V gene encodes CDR1 SGHTA and CDR2 FQGNSA. The CDR3 consists of 15 residues. The variable domain in full, completed from reference TRBV7-2 and TRBJ2-1, reads GAGVSQSPSNKVTEKGKDVELRCDPISGHTALYWYRQSLGQGLEFLIYFQGNSAPDKSGLPSDRFSAERTGGSVSTLTIQRTQQEDSAVYLCASSLVGGQGNEQFFGPGTRLTVL.

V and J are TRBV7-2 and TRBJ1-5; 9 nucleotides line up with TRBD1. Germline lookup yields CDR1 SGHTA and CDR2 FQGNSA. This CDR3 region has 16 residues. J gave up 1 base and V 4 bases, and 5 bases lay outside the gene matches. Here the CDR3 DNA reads TGTGCCAGCAGCTCACAGGGGGCGAAAAGCAATCAGCCCCAGCATTTT. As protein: CASSSQGAKSNQPQHF. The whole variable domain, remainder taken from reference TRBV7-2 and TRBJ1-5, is GAGVSQSPSNKVTEKGKDVELRCDPISGHTALYWYRQSLGQGLEFLIYFQGNSAPDKSGLPSDRFSAERTGGSVSTLTIQRTQQEDSAVYLCASSSQGAKSNQPQHFGDGTRLSIL.

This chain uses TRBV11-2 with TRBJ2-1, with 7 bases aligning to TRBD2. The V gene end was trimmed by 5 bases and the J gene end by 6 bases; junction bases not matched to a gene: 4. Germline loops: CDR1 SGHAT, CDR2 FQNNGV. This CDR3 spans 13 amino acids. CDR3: CASSLGRGNEQFF. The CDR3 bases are TGTGCCAGCAGCCTTGGGAGGGGCAATGAGCAGTTCTTC. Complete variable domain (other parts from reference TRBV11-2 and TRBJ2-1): EAGVAQSPRYKIIEKRQSVAFWCNPISGHATLYWYQQILGQGPKLLIQFQNNGVVDDSQLPKDRFSAERLKGVDSTLKIQPAKLEDSAVYLCASSLGRGNEQFFGPGTRLTVL.

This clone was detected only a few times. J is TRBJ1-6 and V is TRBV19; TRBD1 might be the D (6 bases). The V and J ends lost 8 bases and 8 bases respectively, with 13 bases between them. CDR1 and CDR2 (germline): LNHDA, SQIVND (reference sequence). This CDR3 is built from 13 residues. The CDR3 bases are TGTGCCAGTCGAGACAGGCGGGATTCACCCCTCCACTTT. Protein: CASRDRRDSPLHF.

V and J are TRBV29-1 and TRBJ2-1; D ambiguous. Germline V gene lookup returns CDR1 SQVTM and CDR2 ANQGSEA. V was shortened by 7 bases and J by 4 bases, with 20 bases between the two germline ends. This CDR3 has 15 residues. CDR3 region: CSAPGALPLYNEQFF. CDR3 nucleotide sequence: TGCAGCGCCCCCGGTGCCCTCCCTTTATACAATGAGCAGTTCTTC.

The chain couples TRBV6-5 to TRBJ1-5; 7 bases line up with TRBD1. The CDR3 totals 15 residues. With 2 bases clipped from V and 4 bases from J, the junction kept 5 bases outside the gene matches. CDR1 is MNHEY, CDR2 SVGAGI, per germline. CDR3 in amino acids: CASSYPGGRNQPQHF. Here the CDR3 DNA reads TGTGCCAGCAGTTACCCAGGGGGTCGAAATCAGCCCCAGCATTTT.